The clone carrying this T cell receptor (beta chain) was observed a single time. The target antigen is unknown. These data come from a study of CD8 T cells in Susac syndrome. Notes on the study in general: As acknowledged by the study, its TCR sequencing and HLA analysis included a relatively small number of individuals.

The junction had 10 bases not matched to a gene; V was cut back by 7 bases and J by 5 bases. This CDR3 is 13 amino acids long. CDR1 is SQVTM, CDR2 ANQGSEA, per germline. TEMRA cells were FACS-enriched, while CD8+ and CD4+ T cells were negatively isolated. With random hexamers, reverse transcription was performed on about 0.45 to 1 ug of RNA. TCRdb recomputed calls from the immunoSEQ multiplex PCR reads with MiXCR, one row per CDR3 protein. Among 120,000 to 150,000 distinct CDR3 sequences, nearly 97% were seen once, and the ten largest hold about 0.08%. The genes are TRBV29-1 and TRBJ1-1, with 7 positions matching TRBD1. Sequencing was performed on CD4+ T cells from PBMCs. The TCR comes from a human donor with Susac syndrome. CDR3 loop: CSAQTGWGTEAFF. Here the CDR3 DNA reads TGCAGCGCCCAGACAGGGTGGGGGACTGAAGCTTTCTTT.